The rows below give T cell receptor beta chains drawn from one sample of a study of T cells expressing NK-cell markers. TCRdb reprocessed the 5' RACE reads, keeping one entry per CDR3 protein, no DNA. The sample totals about 150,000 distinct CDR3 sequences. Sequencing was done on a sample of blood T cells: a sorted CD56 or NKG2C T cell subset, CD4+ or CD8+ T cells, or bulk PBMC T cells (not recorded which). Every receptor here comes from a woman aged 45-65 years in good health. Each CDR3 is given with its conserved first and last residue.

CDR3	V	J
CASSWTVGDTEAFF	TRBV11-3	TRBJ1-1
CASSFSRYNEQFF	TRBV7-8	TRBJ2-1
CASSLEQGATDTQYF	TRBV7-9	TRBJ2-3
CATRPTSGGEEQFF	TRBV24-1	TRBJ2-1
CASSWIINYGYTF	TRBV6-1	TRBJ1-2
CAGQGSAGELFF	TRBV6-6	TRBJ2-2
CASSQREVADSAYEQYF	TRBV4-2	TRBJ2-7
CASTLTGFNSPLHF	TRBV27	TRBJ1-6
CASTPPSAGIYNEQFF	TRBV7-9	TRBJ2-1
CAISESMAGNEQFF	TRBV10-3	TRBJ2-1
CSARDVSGTGELFF	TRBV20-1	TRBJ2-2
CASSGLVNEQFF	TRBV25-1	TRBJ2-1
CASSLRENTGDLFF	TRBV7-6	TRBJ2-2
CASAPFGGSSGRGTEAFF	TRBV18	TRBJ1-1
CASSPRQGAPSYEQYF	TRBV5-5	TRBJ2-7
CAISTGIQETQYF	TRBV10-3	TRBJ2-5
CASSSMNTEAFF	TRBV11-2	TRBJ1-1
CASTLWTSGSNEQFF	TRBV6-2/TRBV6-3	TRBJ2-1
CASSDRGDRDEKLFF	TRBV4-1	TRBJ1-4
CASFGPGNSGANVLTF	TRBV2	TRBJ2-6
CASGLALSGTSPYNEQFF	TRBV12-5	TRBJ2-1
CATSRVPLGGNQPQHF	TRBV15	TRBJ1-5
CASSEETGRGAFF	TRBV25-1	TRBJ1-1
CASSSSELAGDPDTQYF	TRBV7-9	TRBJ2-3
CASSEYSTSGSPTGTGELFF	TRBV25-1	TRBJ2-2
CASSGDVSYEQYF	TRBV10-2	TRBJ2-7
CSVVQGGIEAFF	TRBV29-1	TRBJ1-1
CASSLNGDSNIQYF	TRBV27	TRBJ2-4
CSARKTGATMNTEAFF	TRBV20-1	TRBJ1-1
CASSPLGGGYTF	TRBV4-1	TRBJ1-2
CATSDTGTGPNTQYF	TRBV24-1	TRBJ2-3
CASSQRETGANVLTF	TRBV13	TRBJ2-6
CSARGISMGETQYF	TRBV20-1	TRBJ2-5
CASSYPGSTDTQYF	TRBV11-3	TRBJ2-3
CASSDRLSGETQYF	TRBV6-5	TRBJ2-5
CASTGDRASFEQYF	TRBV27	TRBJ2-7
CASSAEGNTEAFF	TRBV7-9	TRBJ1-1
CASSLVAVSTDTQYF	TRBV5-1	TRBJ2-3
CASSLTRTVTGELFF	TRBV7-8	TRBJ2-2
CASSQGGTISPQHF	TRBV25-1	TRBJ1-5
CASRPGESYNEQFF	TRBV19	TRBJ2-1
CASSNSRNRLEQFF	TRBV5-6	TRBJ2-1
CASSPQPQAIYF	TRBV12-3/TRBV12-4	TRBJ1-3
CASSLAWTSGIHEQFF	TRBV27	TRBJ2-1
CASSSGTSGRGEQFF	TRBV10-2	TRBJ2-1
CASSLRKAGDKTGELFF	TRBV11-2	TRBJ2-2
CASSSSASRYEQYF	TRBV7-2	TRBJ2-7
CASGAGGEQFF	TRBV9	TRBJ2-1
CASSPVGQGETQYF	TRBV6-5	TRBJ2-5
CASSLPGSNEQFF	TRBV5-5	TRBJ2-1
CSARELGAWASGANVLTF	TRBV20-1	TRBJ2-6
CASSAPGSSNQPQHF	TRBV25-1	TRBJ1-5
CASRLAGVYNEQFF	TRBV2	TRBJ2-1
CASSQTVGAFF	TRBV12-3/TRBV12-4	TRBJ1-1